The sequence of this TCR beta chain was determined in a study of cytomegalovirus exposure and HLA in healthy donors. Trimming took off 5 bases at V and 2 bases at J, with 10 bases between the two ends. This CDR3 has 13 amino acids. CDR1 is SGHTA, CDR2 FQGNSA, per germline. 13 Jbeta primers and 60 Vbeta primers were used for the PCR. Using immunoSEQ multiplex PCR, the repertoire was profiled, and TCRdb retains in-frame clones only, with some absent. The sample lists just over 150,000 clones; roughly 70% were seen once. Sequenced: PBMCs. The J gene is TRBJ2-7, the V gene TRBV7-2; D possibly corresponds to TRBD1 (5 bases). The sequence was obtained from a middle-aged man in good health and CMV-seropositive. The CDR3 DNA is TGTGCCAGCAGCCACAGGTCCACCTACGAGCAGTACTTC. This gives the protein CASSHRSTYEQYF.